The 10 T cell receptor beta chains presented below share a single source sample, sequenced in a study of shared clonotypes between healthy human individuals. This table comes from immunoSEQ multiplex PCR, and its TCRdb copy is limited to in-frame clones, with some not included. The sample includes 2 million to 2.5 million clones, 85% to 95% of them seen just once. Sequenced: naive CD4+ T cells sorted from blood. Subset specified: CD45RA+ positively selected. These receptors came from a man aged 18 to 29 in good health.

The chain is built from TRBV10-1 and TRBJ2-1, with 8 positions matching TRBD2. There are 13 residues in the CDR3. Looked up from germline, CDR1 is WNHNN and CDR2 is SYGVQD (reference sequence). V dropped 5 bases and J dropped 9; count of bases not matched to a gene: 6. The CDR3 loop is CASSRAGAGEQFF. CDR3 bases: TGCGCCAGCAGTCGAGCGGGAGCCGGTGAGCAGTTCTTC.

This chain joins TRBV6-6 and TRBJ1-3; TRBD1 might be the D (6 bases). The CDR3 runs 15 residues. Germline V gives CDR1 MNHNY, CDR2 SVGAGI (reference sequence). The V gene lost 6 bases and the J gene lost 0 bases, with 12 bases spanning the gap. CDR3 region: CASSQGPSSGNTIYF. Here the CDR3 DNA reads TGTGCCAGCAGCCAGGGGCCGAGCTCTGGAAACACCATATATTTT.

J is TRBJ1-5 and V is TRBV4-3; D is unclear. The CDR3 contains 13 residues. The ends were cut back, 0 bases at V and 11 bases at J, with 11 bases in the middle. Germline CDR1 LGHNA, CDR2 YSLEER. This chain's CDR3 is CASSQEYTGAQHF. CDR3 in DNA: TGCGCCAGCAGCCAAGAATATACCGGAGCCCAGCATTTT.

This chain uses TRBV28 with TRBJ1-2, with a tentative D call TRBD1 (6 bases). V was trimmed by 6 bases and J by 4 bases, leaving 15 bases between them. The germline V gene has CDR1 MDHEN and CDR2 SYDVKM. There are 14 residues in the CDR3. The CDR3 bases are TGTGCCAGCAGGCCGCGGGGGGCTGTCTATGGCTACACCTTC. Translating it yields CASRPRGAVYGYTF.

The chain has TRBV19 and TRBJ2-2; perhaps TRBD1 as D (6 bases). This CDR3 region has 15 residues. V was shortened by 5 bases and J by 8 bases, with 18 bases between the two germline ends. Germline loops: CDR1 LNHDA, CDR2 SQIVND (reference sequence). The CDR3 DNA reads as TGTGCCAGTAGTCCTACAGGGTTTCAGACAGGGGAGCTGTTTTTT. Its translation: CASSPTGFQTGELFF. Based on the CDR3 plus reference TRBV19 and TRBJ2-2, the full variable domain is DGGITQSPKYLFRKEGQNVTLSCEQNLNHDAMYWYRQDPGQGLRLIYYSQIVNDFQKGDIAEGYSVSREKKESFPLTVTSAQKNPTAFYLCASSPTGFQTGELFFGEGSRLTVL.

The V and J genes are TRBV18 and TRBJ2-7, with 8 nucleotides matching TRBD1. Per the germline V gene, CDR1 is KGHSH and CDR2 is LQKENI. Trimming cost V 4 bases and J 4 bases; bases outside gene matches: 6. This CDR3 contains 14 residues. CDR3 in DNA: TGTGCCAGCTCACGAGGACAGGGCCAGTACGAGCAGTACTTC. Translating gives CASSRGQGQYEQYF.

The CDR3 region has the DNA TGTGCCAGCAGTCCACTCGGGCGGACCCAGTACTTC. As protein: CASSPLGRTQYF. The J gene is TRBJ2-5, the V gene TRBV2; D is uncertain. The germline V gene encodes CDR1 SNHLY and CDR2 FYNNEI. Trimming shortened V by 5 bases and J by 7 bases, and 11 bases separated the two germline ends. This CDR3 is built from 12 residues.

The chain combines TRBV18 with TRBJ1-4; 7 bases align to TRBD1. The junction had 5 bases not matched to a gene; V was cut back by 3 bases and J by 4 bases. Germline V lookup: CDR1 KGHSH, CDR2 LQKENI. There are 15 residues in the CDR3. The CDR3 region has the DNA TGTGCCAGCTCACCTACTCGGGACAGTAATGAAAAACTGTTTTTT. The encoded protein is CASSPTRDSNEKLFF. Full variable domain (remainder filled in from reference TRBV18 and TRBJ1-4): NAGVMQNPRHLVRRRGQEARLRCSPMKGHSHVYWYRQLPEEGLKFMVYLQKENIIDESGMPKERFSAEFPKEGPSILRIQQVVRGDSAAYFCASSPTRDSNEKLFFGSGTQLSVL.

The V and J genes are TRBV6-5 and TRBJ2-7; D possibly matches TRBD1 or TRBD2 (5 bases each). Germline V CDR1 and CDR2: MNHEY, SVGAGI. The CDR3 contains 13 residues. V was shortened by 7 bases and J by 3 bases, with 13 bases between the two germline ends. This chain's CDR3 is CASTRGVGYEQYF. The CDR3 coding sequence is TGTGCCAGCACGAGAGGGGTCGGCTACGAGCAGTACTTC.

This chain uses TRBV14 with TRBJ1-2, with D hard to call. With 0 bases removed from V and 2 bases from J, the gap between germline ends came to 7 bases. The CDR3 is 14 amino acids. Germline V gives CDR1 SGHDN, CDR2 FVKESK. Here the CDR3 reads CASSQESWNYGYTF. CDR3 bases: TGTGCCAGCAGCCAAGAATCCTGGAACTATGGCTACACCTTC.